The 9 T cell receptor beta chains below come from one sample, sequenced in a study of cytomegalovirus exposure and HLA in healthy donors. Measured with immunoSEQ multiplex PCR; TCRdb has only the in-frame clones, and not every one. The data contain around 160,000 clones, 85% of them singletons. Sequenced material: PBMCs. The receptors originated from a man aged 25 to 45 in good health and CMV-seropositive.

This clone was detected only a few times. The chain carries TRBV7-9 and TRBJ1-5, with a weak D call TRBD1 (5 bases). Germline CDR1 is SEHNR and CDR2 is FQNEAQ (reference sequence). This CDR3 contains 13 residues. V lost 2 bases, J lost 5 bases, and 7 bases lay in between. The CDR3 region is CASSLQGDQPQHF. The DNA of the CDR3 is TGTGCCAGCAGCTTACAGGGTGATCAGCCCCAGCATTTT. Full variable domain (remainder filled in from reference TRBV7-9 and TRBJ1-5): DTGVSQNPRHKITKRGQNVTFRCDPISEHNRLYWYRQTLGQGPEFLTYFQNEAQLEKSRLLSDRFSAERPKGSFSTLEIQRTEQGDSAMYLCASSLQGDQPQHFGDGTRLSIL.

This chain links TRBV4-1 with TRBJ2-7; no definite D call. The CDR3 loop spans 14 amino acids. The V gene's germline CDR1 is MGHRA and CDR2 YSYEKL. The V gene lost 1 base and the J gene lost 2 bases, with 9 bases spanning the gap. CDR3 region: CASSQGSSAYEQYF. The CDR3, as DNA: TGCGCCAGCAGCCAAGGTAGTTCTGCCTACGAGCAGTACTTC.

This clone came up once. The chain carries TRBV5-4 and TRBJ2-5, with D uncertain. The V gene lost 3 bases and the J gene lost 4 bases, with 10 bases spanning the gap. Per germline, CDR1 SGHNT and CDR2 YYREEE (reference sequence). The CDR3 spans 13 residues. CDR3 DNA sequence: TGTGCCAGCAGCTCAACTTCGAGAGAGACCCAGTACTTC. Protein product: CASSSTSRETQYF.

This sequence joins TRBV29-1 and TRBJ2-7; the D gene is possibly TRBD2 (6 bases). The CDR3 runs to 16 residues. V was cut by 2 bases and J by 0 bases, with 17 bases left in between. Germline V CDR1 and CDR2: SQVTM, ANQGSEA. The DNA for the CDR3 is TGCAGCGTTGAATTGTTGTCGGGGGTTCCCTCCTACGAGCAGTACTTC. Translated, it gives CSVELLSGVPSYEQYF.

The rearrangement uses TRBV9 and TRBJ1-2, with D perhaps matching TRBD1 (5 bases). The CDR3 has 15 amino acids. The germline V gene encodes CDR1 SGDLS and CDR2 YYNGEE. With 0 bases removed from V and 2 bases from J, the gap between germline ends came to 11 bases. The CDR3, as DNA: TGTGCCAGCAGCGTAGAGGCAGGGCCAAACTATGGCTACACCTTC. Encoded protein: CASSVEAGPNYGYTF.

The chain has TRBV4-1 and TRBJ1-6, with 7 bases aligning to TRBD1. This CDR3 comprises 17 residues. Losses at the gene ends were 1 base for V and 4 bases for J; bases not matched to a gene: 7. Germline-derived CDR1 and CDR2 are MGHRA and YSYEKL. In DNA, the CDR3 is TGCGCCAGCAGCCAAGCCACAGACAGGGATTATAATTCACCCCTCCACTTT. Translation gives CASSQATDRDYNSPLHF.

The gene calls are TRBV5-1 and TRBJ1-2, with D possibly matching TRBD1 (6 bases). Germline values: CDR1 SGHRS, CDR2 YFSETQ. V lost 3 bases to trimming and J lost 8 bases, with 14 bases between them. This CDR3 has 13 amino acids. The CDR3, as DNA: TGCGCCAGCAGCTGGGCAGGGGATCGCGGCTACACCTTC. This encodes CASSWAGDRGYTF.

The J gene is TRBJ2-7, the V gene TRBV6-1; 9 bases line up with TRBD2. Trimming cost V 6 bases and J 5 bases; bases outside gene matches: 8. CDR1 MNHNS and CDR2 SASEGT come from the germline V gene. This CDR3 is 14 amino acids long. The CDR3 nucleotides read TGTGCCAGCAGGCCCGCGGGACTAGCTAACGAGCAGTACTTC. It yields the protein CASRPAGLANEQYF.

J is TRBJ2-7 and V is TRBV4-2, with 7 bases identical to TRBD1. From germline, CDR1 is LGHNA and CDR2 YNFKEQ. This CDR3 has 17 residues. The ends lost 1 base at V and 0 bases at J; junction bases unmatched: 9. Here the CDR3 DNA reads TGTGCCAGCAGCCAAGGCACGGGGTGGACAGGCTCCTACGAGCAGTACTTC. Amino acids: CASSQGTGWTGSYEQYF.